The next 26 T cell receptor beta chains were all read from a single sample in a study of T cells expressing NK-cell markers. TCRdb re-called the 5' RACE reads, yielding one record per CDR3 amino acid sequence without DNA. This repertoire includes roughly 180,000 distinct CDR3 sequences. Sequenced: blood T cells: a sorted CD56 or NKG2C T cell subset, CD4+ or CD8+ T cells, or bulk PBMC T cells (not recorded which). These receptors came from a woman between 18 and 70 years old in good health.

The chain carries TRBV10-3 and TRBJ2-7. CDR3 length equals 12 residues. From germline, CDR1 is ENHRY and CDR2 SYGVKD. The CDR3 protein is CAITSGNYEQYF.

The chain recombines TRBV9 with TRBJ2-7; TCRdb gives TRBD1 as the D gene, but with no DNA this cannot be confirmed. Per the germline V gene, CDR1 is SGDLS and CDR2 is YYNGEE. The CDR3 spans 13 residues. The CDR3 spells CASSGGTGLMQYF. The full variable domain, rest sourced from reference TRBV9 and TRBJ2-7, is DSGVTQTPKHLITATGQRVTLRCSPRSGDLSVYWYQQSLDQGLQFLIQYYNGEERAKGNILERFSAQQFPDLHSELNLSSLELGDSALYFCASSGGTGLMQYFGPGTRLTVT.

The gene calls are TRBV6-1 and TRBJ1-2. Germline CDR1 and CDR2: MNHNS and SASEGT. The CDR3 runs 13 residues. This CDR3 is CASSSRRRHGYTF.

The V gene is TRBV6-5, the J gene TRBJ1-4. The CDR3 is 13 amino acids. Germline values: CDR1 MNHEY, CDR2 SVGAGI. This CDR3 is CASSFRRNEKLFF.

The rearrangement uses TRBV20-1 and TRBJ2-5; TCRdb's D gene call, TRBD1, goes unchecked for lack of DNA. From germline, CDR1 is DFQATT and CDR2 SNEGSKA (reference sequence). CDR3 length: 15 amino acids. CDR3 in amino acids: CSARDPGQNQETQYF.

V gene TRBV20-1 combines with J gene TRBJ1-5. The CDR3 sequence is 14 residues long. Germline V lookup: CDR1 DFQATT, CDR2 SNEGSKA (reference sequence). The CDR3 loop is CSARAPNLNQPQHF.

The V gene is TRBV3-1, the J gene TRBJ2-5. Germline loops: CDR1 LGHDT, CDR2 YNNKEL (reference sequence). CDR3 length: 11 amino acids. The CDR3 sequence is CASSHRGTQYF.

The chain uses TRBV12-3 or TRBV12-4 and TRBJ2-1. The CDR3 consists of 13 residues. The CDR3 sequence is CASRRTTYNEQFF.

J is TRBJ2-2 and V is TRBV7-2; TCRdb's assignment of TRBD1 cannot be checked, as there is no DNA. CDR1 and CDR2 (germline): SGHTA, FQGNSA. The CDR3 has 15 amino acids. The CDR3 protein is CASGRDRAFTGELFF.

V usage is TRBV20-1 and J usage is TRBJ2-5; as DNA is missing, the TRBD1 call by TCRdb cannot be tested. CDR1 is DFQATT and CDR2 is SNEGSKA in the germline V gene (reference sequence). This CDR3 has 13 residues. CDR3: CSAYTGNQETQYF.

This chain links TRBV5-1 with TRBJ2-3. Germline V gives CDR1 SGHRS, CDR2 YFSETQ. The CDR3 loop spans 14 amino acids. The CDR3: CASSLAPETDTQYF. Complete variable domain (other parts from reference TRBV5-1 and TRBJ2-3): KAGVTQTPRYLIKTRGQQVTLSCSPISGHRSVSWYQQTPGQGLQFLFEYFSETQRNKGNFPGRFSGRQFSNSRSEMNVSTLELGDSALYLCASSLAPETDTQYFGPGTRLTVL.

V is TRBV7-2 and J is TRBJ1-2. CDR3 length equals 16 residues. Per the germline V gene, CDR1 is SGHTA and CDR2 is FQGNSA. This chain's CDR3 is CASSLAGTITNYGYTF.

J is TRBJ2-1 and V is TRBV6-5; TCRdb's D gene call, TRBD2, goes unchecked for lack of DNA. Germline CDR1 is MNHEY and CDR2 is SVGAGI. This CDR3 spans 16 amino acids. CDR3: CASSFPTSGSSNEQFF.

The V and J genes are TRBV25-1 and TRBJ1-5; TCRdb calls TRBD1, which cannot be checked without DNA. CDR1 and CDR2 (germline): MGHDK, SYGVNS. The CDR3 runs to 15 residues. CDR3 amino acids: CASSERGDYNQPQHF.

This sequence joins TRBV20-1 and TRBJ1-1; TCRdb returns TRBD1, unconfirmable since there is no DNA. This CDR3 region has 15 residues. The germline CDR1 and CDR2 sequences are DFQATT and SNEGSKA (reference sequence). The chain's CDR3 is CSARDPGTENTEAFF.

The V call is TRBV5-1, the J call TRBJ2-7; no DNA is available, so the TRBD1 call from TCRdb remains unchecked. This CDR3 has 15 amino acids. Germline CDR1 SGHRS, CDR2 YFSETQ. This CDR3 is CASSRAPGAKNEQYF.

The chain employs TRBV29-1 and TRBJ2-4. The CDR3 length is 18 residues. CDR1 and CDR2 (germline): SQVTM, ANQGSEA. CDR3 sequence reads: CSVEEIFGMGLAKNIQYF.

The chain joins TRBV6-1 to TRBJ2-3; no DNA is available, so the TRBD1 call from TCRdb remains unchecked. Germline loops: CDR1 MNHNS, CDR2 SASEGT. This CDR3 is 14 amino acids long. CDR3 in amino acids: CASDPSGSGDTQYF.

The J gene is TRBJ2-1, the V gene TRBV10-3; there is no DNA to check the TCRdb D call of TRBD2. Germline V CDR1 and CDR2: ENHRY, SYGVKD. This CDR3 comprises 14 residues. CDR3 loop: CAIWSGLNYNEQFF.

The rearrangement links TRBV9 to TRBJ1-2; TCRdb designates TRBD1, a call that cannot be tested without DNA. Germline CDR1 SGDLS, CDR2 YYNGEE. There are 14 residues in the CDR3. CDR3 sequence: CASNPGDSPRGYTF.

The rearrangement joins TRBV6-1 to TRBJ2-2; TCRdb's D gene call, TRBD1, goes unchecked for lack of DNA. Germline V gene lookup returns CDR1 MNHNS and CDR2 SASEGT. This CDR3 has 15 residues. The chain's CDR3 is CASSRTGGYAGELFF.

V gene TRBV5-1 combines with J gene TRBJ1-2; checking the TCRdb D call of TRBD1 is not possible without DNA. The CDR3 totals 16 residues. CDR1 and CDR2 from the germline V gene are SGHRS and YFSETQ. CDR3 protein: CASSSGTGAINYGYTF. The variable domain in full, completed from reference TRBV5-1 and TRBJ1-2, reads KAGVTQTPRYLIKTRGQQVTLSCSPISGHRSVSWYQQTPGQGLQFLFEYFSETQRNKGNFPGRFSGRQFSNSRSEMNVSTLELGDSALYLCASSSGTGAINYGYTFGSGTRLTVV.

V and J are TRBV20-1 and TRBJ2-1; the TCRdb D gene call, TRBD1, has no DNA to confirm it. CDR1 is DFQATT, CDR2 SNEGSKA, per germline (reference sequence). The CDR3 length is 13 residues. The CDR3 reads CSAKTGGRVEQFF.

This chain links TRBV21-1 with TRBJ2-7; TCRdb's D call, TRBD1, is unchecked because there is no DNA. TRBV21-1 is an annotated pseudogene. CDR3 size: 14 residues. CDR3 loop: CASSSGTDSYEQYF.

This rearrangement joins TRBV5-1 to TRBJ1-5; TCRdb returns TRBD1, unconfirmable since there is no DNA. Germline-derived CDR1 and CDR2 are SGHRS and YFSETQ. CDR3 length: 16 amino acids. The CDR3 loop is CASSLDPNRGSQPQHF.

The chain employs TRBV30 and TRBJ1-1; TCRdb's assignment of TRBD1 cannot be checked, as there is no DNA. The CDR3 runs to 14 residues. The V gene's germline CDR1 is GTSNPN and CDR2 SVGIG (reference sequence). CDR3 sequence reads: CAWTKGLQNTEAFF.